This entry lists 2 T cell receptor beta chains sequenced from one sample in a study of beta chain features in type 1 diabetes. TCRB transcripts that were expressed got sequenced, as all of the isolated RNA had been reverse transcribed. Only in-frame clones appear in the TCRdb table, and some are missing; sequencing was by immunoSEQ multiplex PCR. The sample lists about 210,000 clones, 9.5% to 13% occurring once. Sample: central memory CD4+ T cells from blood. The receptor set was obtained from a man between 18 and 29 years old in good health.

The chain is built from TRBV7-8 and TRBJ2-5; either TRBD1 or TRBD2 may supply D (5 bases each). Trimming left V 3 bases short and J 5 bases short, with 10 bases between. The CDR3 runs 13 residues. Germline CDR1 and CDR2: SGHVS and FQNEAQ. The CDR3 is CASSLGVRETQYF. CDR3 nucleotides: TGTGCCAGCAGCTTGGGGGTCCGGGAGACCCAGTACTTC.

The V and J genes are TRBV7-2 and TRBJ2-3, with a tentative D call TRBD1 (5 bases). Deletions cut 5 bases from V and 4 bases from J, with 13 bases between. Germline V gives CDR1 SGHTA, CDR2 FQGNSA. CDR3 length: 14 amino acids. CDR3 residues: CASSVTVWADTQYF. In DNA, the CDR3 is TGTGCCAGCAGCGTGACAGTGTGGGCAGATACGCAGTATTTT.